The T cell receptor beta chain under discussion was sequenced for a study of identical twins. J gave up 5 bases and V 2 bases, and 7 bases lay outside the gene matches. CDR3 length equals 15 residues. Germline V gene sequence: CDR1 MNHEY, CDR2 SVGAGI. TCRdb re-derived calls from the 5' RACE reads in MiXCR, one entry per CDR3 protein. The sample yields 600,000 to 700,000 distinct CDR3 sequences, 21% seen once. This clonotype occurred a few times. Another study also made use of these data, one on T cells expressing NK-cell markers. This second report adds: The dominant NKG2C+ clonotypes represented roughly 1.0-7.5% of CD8+ T cells in six donors.

Material: PBMCs. V usage is TRBV6-5 and J usage is TRBJ2-7; 9 nucleotides line up with TRBD1. This TCR was recovered from a woman between 18 and 30 years old in good health. CDR3: CASSYAGTGYHEQYF. CDR3 nucleotide sequence: TGTGCCAGCAGTTACGCCGGGACAGGGTACCACGAGCAGTACTTC.